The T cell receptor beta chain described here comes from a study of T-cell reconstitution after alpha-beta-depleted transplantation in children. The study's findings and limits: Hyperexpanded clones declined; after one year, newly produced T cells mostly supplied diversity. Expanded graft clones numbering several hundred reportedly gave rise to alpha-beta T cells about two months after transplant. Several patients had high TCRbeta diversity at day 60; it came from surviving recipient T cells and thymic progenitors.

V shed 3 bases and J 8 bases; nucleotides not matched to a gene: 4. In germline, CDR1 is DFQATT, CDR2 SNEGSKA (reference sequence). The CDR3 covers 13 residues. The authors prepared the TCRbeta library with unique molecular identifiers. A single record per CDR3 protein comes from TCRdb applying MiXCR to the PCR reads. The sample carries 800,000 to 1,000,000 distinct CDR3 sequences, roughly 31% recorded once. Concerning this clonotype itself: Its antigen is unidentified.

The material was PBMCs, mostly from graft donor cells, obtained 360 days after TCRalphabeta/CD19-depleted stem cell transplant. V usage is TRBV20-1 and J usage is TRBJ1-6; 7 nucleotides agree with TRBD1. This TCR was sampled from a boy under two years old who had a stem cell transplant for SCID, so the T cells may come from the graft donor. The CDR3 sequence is CSASGQGDSPLHF. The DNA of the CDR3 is TGCAGTGCTAGTGGGCAGGGGGATTCACCCCTCCACTTT.